The rows below give T cell receptor beta chains drawn from one sample of a study of regulatory T cells. Profiling relied on immunoSEQ multiplex PCR, and the TCRdb table lists in-frame clones only, not all of them. Altogether over 20,000 clones are present, over 75% being singletons, with the ten largest covering about 1.3%. The sequenced sample consisted of conventional CD4+ T cells sorted from blood. The origin of the receptors is a child aged 5 to 17 with CD3G deficiency. Both conserved end residues are part of each CDR3.

TRBV28 CASSSPQGAGGYTF
TRBV5-1 CASSGGAGANVLTF
TRBV6-6 CASVRDGLMNTEAFF
TRBV28 CASSQGGRGTDTQYF
TRBV19 CASKGRAFHNEQFF
TRBV11-2 CASSLDSRWYEQYF
TRBV28 CASSPPGLAYEQYF
TRBV11-2 CASSLGESGELFF
TRBV5-1 CASSLEAGRGETQYF
TRBV11-3 CASSFRRDYEQYF
TRBV28 CASSPAGHYQETQYF
TRBV6-1 CASSRQGPFYEQYF
TRBV28 CASSLPGQGAIEQYF
TRBV6-1 CASSEVGRGRKNIQYF
TRBV5-5 CASSLGLAGVPPYEQYF
TRBV28 CASSPLEGSDYGYTF
TRBV28 CASSFGRREAYEQYF
TRBV5-1 CASSYGLAGVHEQQYF
TRBV28 CASSYRASYGYTF
TRBV23-1 CAVRVGGEKLFF
TRBV18 CASSPQARLGEQYF
TRBV6-6 CASSVQGREQYF
TRBV7-2 CASSLASRETQYF
TRBV5-1 CASSFGRTSGQETQYF
TRBV7-9 CASSLDGTTDTQYF
TRBV6-1 CASSSGQGRYEQYF
TRBV7-8 CASSPAWTGGTEQYF
TRBV7-9 CASSPRGGNTEAFF
TRBV6-1 CASSALGRGNTEAFF
TRBV6-1 CASSERGYYEQYF
TRBV28 CASSPKGTRPVEQYF
TRBV5-1 CASSYRGSGELFF
TRBV7-9 CASSDYATGLQYF
TRBV5-1 CASSLGGKGMNTEAFF
TRBV30 CAGNRGTGELFF
TRBV6-6 CASSYGGYYNEQFF
TRBV7-8 CASSLDGTGAYEQYF
TRBV20-1 CSATGAYGYTF
TRBV28 CASTMQNTGELFF
TRBV6-1 CASSRLDTQYF
TRBV28 CASSKPPRGGTQYF
TRBV28 CASSTRQISNQPQHF
TRBV5-1 CASSLVGSPTDTQYF
TRBV28 CASSSPSGGRSYEQYF
TRBV7-8 CASSLRRDSYEQYF
TRBV5-3 CARSLDSSGKSGANVLTF
TRBV27 CASSVDRNQPQHF
TRBV5-1 CASSLGTSGPYNEQFF
TRBV5-1 CASSPSGSTYEQYF
TRBV6-1 CASSERTSGKFAGELFF
TRBV28 CASQGKGKGEQYF
TRBV5-1 CASSLGGGRGYTF
TRBV6-1 CASFNRGKGTEAFF
TRBV5-1 CASSLEGNVLTF
TRBV7-8 CASSLGSGRFEQYF
TRBV6-1 CASTLTGNNSPLHF